One and the same sample provided the 30 T cell receptor beta chains below, sequenced in a study of blood T cell repertoires in COVID-19. Here immunoSEQ multiplex PCR was the method, and the copy in TCRdb shows in-frame clones only, minus some. Of about 160,000 clones detected, roughly 90% appear once; the ten largest clones hold about 6.3%. The sequenced sample was PBMCs or T cells enriched from blood (not recorded which). Every receptor here comes from a woman aged 50 to 60 who had recovered from COVID-19.

The rearrangement joins TRBV6-2 or TRBV6-3 to TRBJ1-1; possibly TRBD1 for D (5 bases). V was cut by 3 bases and J by 6 bases, with 14 bases left in between. The CDR3 runs to 14 residues. CDR1 MNHEY and CDR2 SVGEGT come from the germline V gene. The CDR3 DNA follows: TGTGCCAGCAGTTATGGACAACCCGCTTCTGAAGCTTTCTTT. It codes for CASSYGQPASEAFF.

This rearrangement joins TRBV12-3 or TRBV12-4 to TRBJ2-3; D not resolved. This CDR3 spans 13 amino acids. With 6 bases removed from V and 4 bases from J, the gap between germline ends came to 11 bases. The CDR3 region has the DNA TGTGCCAGCAGCCCCGACCGGGCAGATACGCAGTATTTT. This encodes CASSPDRADTQYF.

The DNA of the CDR3 is TGTGCCAGCAGCTTTACAGGGTACCAAGAGACCCAGTACTTC. It yields the protein CASSFTGYQETQYF. The rearrangement links TRBV7-2 to TRBJ2-5; weak D call: TRBD1 (6 bases). Deletions cut 3 bases from V and 0 bases from J, with 8 bases between. This CDR3 is built from 14 residues. The V gene's germline CDR1 is SGHTA and CDR2 FQGNSA. Full variable domain (outside the CDR3, taken from reference TRBV7-2 and TRBJ2-5): GAGVSQSPSNKVTEKGKDVELRCDPISGHTALYWYRQSLGQGLEFLIYFQGNSAPDKSGLPSDRFSAERTGGSVSTLTIQRTQQEDSAVYLCASSFTGYQETQYFGPGTRLLVL.

The rearrangement links TRBV5-6 to TRBJ1-2; 10 nucleotides line up with TRBD1. The CDR3 length is 17 residues. J lost 4 bases, V lost 0 bases, and 9 bases had no gene match. Germline V gene lookup returns CDR1 SGHDT and CDR2 YYEEEE. For the CDR3, the DNA is TGTGCCAGCAGCTTGGGTCGACAGGGGGCGCGAGGCTATGGCTACACCTTC. Amino acid sequence: CASSLGRQGARGYGYTF.

The chain links TRBV4-2 to TRBJ2-1; no clear D gene. Germline CDR1 and CDR2: LGHNA and YNFKEQ. This CDR3 contains 12 residues. V lost 1 base to trimming and J lost 6 bases, with 4 bases between them. The CDR3 bases are TGTGCCAGCAGCCAAGGGCCCAATGAGCAGTTCTTC. Translated: CASSQGPNEQFF.

The chain carries TRBV5-6 and TRBJ1-5; the match to TRBD1 covers 8 bases. Germline CDR1 reads SGHDT; CDR2 reads YYEEEE. The CDR3 length is 16 residues. V dropped 3 bases and J dropped 0; count of bases not matched to a gene: 5. CDR3 amino acids: CASSYRTGYSNQPQHF. The CDR3 DNA follows: TGTGCCAGCAGCTACAGGACAGGGTATAGCAATCAGCCCCAGCATTTT. The full variable domain, its missing parts supplied by reference TRBV5-6 and TRBJ1-5, is DAGVTQSPTHLIKTRGQQVTLRCSPKSGHDTVSWYQQALGQGPQFIFQYYEEEERQRGNFPDRFSGHQFPNYSSELNVNALLLGDSALYLCASSYRTGYSNQPQHFGDGTRLSIL.

This sequence joins TRBV4-2 and TRBJ2-7; TRBD2 might be the D (5 bases). Trimming removed 4 bases at V and 2 bases at J, with 12 bases between. The CDR3 contains 14 residues. CDR1 LGHNA and CDR2 YNFKEQ come from the germline V gene. The CDR3 coding sequence is TGTGCCAGCAGCCCGGGCGAGGGTGCCTACGAGCAGTACTTC. Translating it yields CASSPGEGAYEQYF.

This clone was counted once. The chain uses TRBV7-7 and TRBJ2-5; possible D gene TRBD2, 6 bases. Trimming took off 1 base at V and 5 bases at J, with 17 bases between the two ends. CDR3 length: 16 residues. CDR1 is SSHAT, CDR2 FNYEAQ, per germline (reference sequence). Here the CDR3 reads CASSLGLDFGGETQYF. DNA for the CDR3: TGTGCCAGCAGCTTAGGGCTTGACTTTGGGGGGGAGACCCAGTACTTC.

This chain joins TRBV7-2 and TRBJ2-7; D possibly corresponds to TRBD1 (5 bases). The germline CDR1 and CDR2 sequences are SGHTA and FQGNSA. V was pared by 5 bases and J by 3 bases, with 11 bases between. The CDR3 contains 13 residues. The CDR3 loop reads CASSTHRYYEQYF. CDR3 nucleotides: TGTGCCAGCAGCACCCACAGGTACTACGAGCAGTACTTC.

CDR3 DNA: TGTGCCAGCAGCCCCGGGACAGGGTATGAAAAACTGTTTTTT. Protein sequence: CASSPGTGYEKLFF. The chain carries TRBV11-3 and TRBJ1-4; 9 bases map to TRBD1. CDR1 is SGHNT and CDR2 is YENEEA in the germline V gene. V lost 5 bases to trimming and J lost 6 bases; unmatched junction nucleotides: 4. The CDR3 runs 14 residues.

The chain employs TRBV19 and TRBJ1-5; D is uncertain. Per germline, CDR1 LNHDA and CDR2 SQIVND (reference sequence). V lost 5 bases and J 3 bases, leaving 8 bases between the germline ends. The CDR3 spans 13 residues. The CDR3 reads CASSRRFNQPQHF. The DNA for the CDR3 is TGTGCCAGTAGTCGCAGGTTCAATCAGCCCCAGCATTTT.

The rearrangement joins TRBV6-5 to TRBJ2-7, with D perhaps matching TRBD2 (5 bases). CDR3 size: 15 residues. Germline V gives CDR1 MNHEY, CDR2 SVGAGI. V lost 6 bases and J lost 2, with 17 bases in between. Here the CDR3 reads CASRSPGVKTYEQYF. CDR3 coding DNA: TGTGCCAGCAGGAGTCCCGGGGTAAAAACCTACGAGCAGTACTTC.

The CDR3 DNA reads TGTGCCACCAGCAGAGCGGGACAGGCGAACACTGAAGCTTTCTTT. It codes for CATSRAGQANTEAFF. The V gene is TRBV15, the J gene TRBJ1-1; TRBD1 aligns across 8 bases. The CDR3 loop spans 15 amino acids. Per germline, CDR1 LNHNV and CDR2 YYDKDF (reference sequence). The J segment lost 1 base and the V segment lost 1 base, leaving 2 bases of the junction unmatched.

V is TRBV16 and J is TRBJ1-1; D is possibly TRBD1 (5 bases). V shed 3 bases and J shed 6 bases, with 11 bases lying between them. The CDR3 consists of 13 residues. In germline, CDR1 is KGHSY, CDR2 FQNENV. CDR3 bases: TGTGCCAGCAGCCAGGCAGGGCCACCTGAAGCTTTCTTT. Translation gives CASSQAGPPEAFF. The variable domain in full, with the rest retrieved from reference TRBV16 and TRBJ1-1, is GEEVAQTPKHLVRGEGQKAKLYCAPIKGHSYVFWYQQVLKNEFKFLISFQNENVFDETGMPKERFSAKCLPNSPCSLEIQATKLEDSAVYFCASSQAGPPEAFFGQGTRLTVV.

V and J are TRBV9 and TRBJ1-3, with TRBD1 identical over 9 bases. Germline V gives CDR1 SGDLS, CDR2 YYNGEE. Trimming removed 3 bases from V and 3 bases from J; junction bases left unmatched: 7. The CDR3 consists of 16 residues. The CDR3 region is CASSATRQGGGNTIYF. The DNA of the CDR3 is TGTGCCAGCAGCGCGACCAGACAGGGGGGTGGAAACACCATATATTTT.

The genes are TRBV2 and TRBJ2-1; tentative D call: TRBD2 (6 bases). From germline, CDR1 is SNHLY and CDR2 FYNNEI. The V gene lost 4 bases and the J gene lost 3 bases, with 13 bases spanning the gap. The CDR3 contains 15 residues. CDR3 residues: CASSGGEALYNEQFF. The DNA for the CDR3 is TGTGCCAGCAGTGGAGGGGAGGCCCTCTACAATGAGCAGTTCTTC.

The V gene is TRBV7-2, the J gene TRBJ2-7; no reliable D call. Trimming took 5 bases from V and 3 from J, leaving 11 bases between them. CDR1 SGHTA and CDR2 FQGNSA come from the germline V gene. The CDR3 consists of 13 residues. CDR3 in amino acids: CASSTPNGYEQYF. The CDR3 DNA sequence: TGTGCCAGCAGCACACCGAATGGCTACGAGCAGTACTTC.

The J gene is TRBJ1-1, the V gene TRBV29-1; D is possibly TRBD1 (5 bases). The CDR3 spans 14 residues. Trimming pared 1 base from V and 0 bases from J, leaving 9 bases between. The V gene's germline CDR1 is SQVTM and CDR2 ANQGSEA. CDR3 in DNA: TGCAGCGTTGAAGTCGGGGGAGTGAACACTGAAGCTTTCTTT. The encoded protein is CSVEVGGVNTEAFF.

V and J are TRBV7-9 and TRBJ2-3; D call uncertain. V gave up 1 base and J gave up 2 bases, with 7 bases separating them. From germline, CDR1 is SEHNR and CDR2 FQNEAQ (reference sequence). The CDR3 has 14 residues. The CDR3, as DNA: TGTGCCAGCAGCTTAGGTGGCATCACAGATACGCAGTATTTT. It is translated as CASSLGGITDTQYF.

This rearrangement joins TRBV29-1 to TRBJ2-5; 12 nucleotides line up with TRBD2. V shed 7 bases and J 3 bases; nucleotides not matched to a gene: 6. The CDR3 runs to 14 residues. Germline V gene data show CDR1 as SQVTM and CDR2 as ANQGSEA. The CDR3: CSARLAGVEETQYF. The CDR3 nucleotides are TGCAGCGCCAGACTAGCGGGGGTAGAAGAGACCCAGTACTTC.

The gene calls are TRBV6-6 and TRBJ1-3; 10 bases match TRBD1. Germline CDR1 MNHNY, CDR2 SVGAGI (reference sequence). Trimming removed 5 bases from V and 0 bases from J; junction bases left unmatched: 7. The CDR3 runs to 17 residues. The CDR3 nucleotides are TGTGCCAGCAGTCAATCCGGGACAGGGGCCTCTGGAAACACCATATATTTT. This encodes CASSQSGTGASGNTIYF.

The chain couples TRBV11-3 to TRBJ2-2, with TRBD2 matching 7 bases. The CDR3 runs 15 residues. J gave up 4 bases and V 7 bases, and 9 bases lay outside the gene matches. Germline-derived CDR1 and CDR2 are SGHNT and YENEEA. CDR3 nucleotides: TGTGCCAGCATTCCTACTAGGGAGGGCACCGGGGAGCTGTTTTTT. Its translation: CASIPTREGTGELFF.

The chain recombines TRBV7-2 with TRBJ2-3, with TRBD2 as a possible D gene (7 bases). This CDR3 region has 16 residues. Trimming removed 5 bases from V and 0 bases from J, with 15 bases in between. Germline loops: CDR1 SGHTA, CDR2 FQGNSA. The CDR3: CASSATGGLSTDTQYF. CDR3 bases: TGTGCCAGCAGCGCGACGGGGGGCCTGAGCACAGATACGCAGTATTTT.

V and J are TRBV6-5 and TRBJ1-1; maybe TRBD1 (5 bases). The length of the CDR3 is 16 residues. The germline V and J ends were trimmed by 2 bases and 5 bases, with 18 bases remaining between them. Germline V CDR1 and CDR2: MNHEY, SVGAGI. The DNA of the CDR3 is TGTGCCAGCAGTTACCGTAGTCGGACAAGCGGGACTGAAGCTTTCTTT. The encoded protein is CASSYRSRTSGTEAFF.

The gene calls are TRBV6-5 and TRBJ2-3; D unresolved. The CDR3 covers 13 residues. V was cut by 6 bases and J by 8 bases, with 15 bases left in between. The germline gives CDR1 MNHEY, CDR2 SVGAGI. Here the CDR3 reads CASRRDSTVTQYF. In DNA form, the CDR3 reads TGTGCCAGCAGGAGAGATTCCACGGTTACGCAGTATTTT.

This chain links TRBV3-1 (or the pseudogene TRBV3-2) with TRBJ2-7; possibly TRBD1 for D (5 bases). V was pared by 1 base and J by 2 bases, with 12 bases between. From germline, CDR1 is LGHDT and CDR2 YNNKEL (reference sequence). The length of the CDR3 is 15 residues. The chain's CDR3 is CASSQAWGQAYEQYF. DNA for the CDR3: TGTGCCAGCAGCCAAGCGTGGGGCCAGGCCTACGAGCAGTACTTC.

This clone was observed once. The chain carries TRBV6-5 and TRBJ2-7; possible D gene TRBD2, 6 bases. The CDR3 is 16 residues long. CDR1 is MNHEY and CDR2 is SVGAGI in the germline V gene. V lost 4 bases to trimming and J lost 2 bases, with 18 bases between them. The CDR3 DNA reads TGTGCCAGCAGTTGGCGTTCGCGGGACCCCCCCTACGAGCAGTACTTC. It yields the protein CASSWRSRDPPYEQYF.

The J gene is TRBJ1-6, the V gene TRBV6-1; possibly TRBD1 for D (5 bases). The germline gives CDR1 MNHNS, CDR2 SASEGT. V was shortened by 2 bases and J by 1 base, with 6 bases between the two germline ends. The CDR3 is 15 amino acids. CDR3 region: CASSESGSYNSPLHF. CDR3 DNA: TGTGCCAGCAGTGAATCAGGGTCCTATAATTCACCCCTCCACTTT.

The V gene is TRBV19, the J gene TRBJ1-1, with D possibly TRBD1 on 5 matching bases. Germline lookup yields CDR1 LNHDA and CDR2 SQIVND (reference sequence). Trimming cost V 1 base and J 1 base, with 10 bases left between them. This CDR3 has 15 residues. The CDR3 sequence: CASSIAGGTNTEAFF. The CDR3 DNA sequence: TGTGCCAGTAGTATAGCGGGGGGGACGAACACTGAAGCTTTCTTT.

The chain carries TRBV12-3 or TRBV12-4 and TRBJ2-2; the D is unclear. CDR3 length: 13 amino acids. With 1 base removed from V and 5 bases from J, the gap between germline ends came to 5 bases. The chain's CDR3 is CASSLVRTGELFF. In DNA, the CDR3 is TGTGCCAGCAGTTTAGTTAGAACCGGGGAGCTGTTTTTT.